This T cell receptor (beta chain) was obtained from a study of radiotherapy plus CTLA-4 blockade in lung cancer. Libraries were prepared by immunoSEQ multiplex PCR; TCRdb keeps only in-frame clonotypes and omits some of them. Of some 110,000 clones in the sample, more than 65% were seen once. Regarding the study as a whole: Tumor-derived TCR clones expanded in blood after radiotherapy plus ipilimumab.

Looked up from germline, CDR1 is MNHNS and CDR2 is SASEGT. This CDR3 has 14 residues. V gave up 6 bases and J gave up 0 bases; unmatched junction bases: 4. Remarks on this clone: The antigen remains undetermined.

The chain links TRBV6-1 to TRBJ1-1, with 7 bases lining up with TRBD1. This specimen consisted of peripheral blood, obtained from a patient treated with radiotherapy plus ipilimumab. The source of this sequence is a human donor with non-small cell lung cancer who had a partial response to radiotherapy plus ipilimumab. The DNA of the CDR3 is TGTGCCAGCAGGATACAGGGGATGAACACTGAAGCTTTCTTT. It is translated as CASRIQGMNTEAFF.